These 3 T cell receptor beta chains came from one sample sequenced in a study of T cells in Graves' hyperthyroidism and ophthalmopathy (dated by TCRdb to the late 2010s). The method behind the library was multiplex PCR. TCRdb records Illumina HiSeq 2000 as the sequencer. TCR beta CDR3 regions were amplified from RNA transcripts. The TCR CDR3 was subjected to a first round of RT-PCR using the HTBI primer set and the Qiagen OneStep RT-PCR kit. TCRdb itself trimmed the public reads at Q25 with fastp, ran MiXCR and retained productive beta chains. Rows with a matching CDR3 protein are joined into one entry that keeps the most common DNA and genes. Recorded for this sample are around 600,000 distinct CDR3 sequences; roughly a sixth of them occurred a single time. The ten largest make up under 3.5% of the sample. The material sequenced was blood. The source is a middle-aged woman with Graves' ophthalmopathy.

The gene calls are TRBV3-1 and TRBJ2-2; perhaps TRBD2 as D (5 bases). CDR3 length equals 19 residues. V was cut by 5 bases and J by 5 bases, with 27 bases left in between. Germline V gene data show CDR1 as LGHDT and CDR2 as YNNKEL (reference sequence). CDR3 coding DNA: TGTGCCAGCAGCACATCTGATCTATTAACCGGGGTCTTAACCGGGGAGCTGTTTTTT. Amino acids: CASSTSDLLTGVLTGELFF.

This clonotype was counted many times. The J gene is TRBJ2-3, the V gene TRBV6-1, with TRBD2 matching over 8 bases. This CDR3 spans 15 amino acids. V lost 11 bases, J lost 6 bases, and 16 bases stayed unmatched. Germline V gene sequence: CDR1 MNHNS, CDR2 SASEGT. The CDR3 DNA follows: TGTGCCGCTCCCGGGACTAGGACTAATGCGGATACGCAGTATTTT. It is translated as CAAPGTRTNADTQYF.

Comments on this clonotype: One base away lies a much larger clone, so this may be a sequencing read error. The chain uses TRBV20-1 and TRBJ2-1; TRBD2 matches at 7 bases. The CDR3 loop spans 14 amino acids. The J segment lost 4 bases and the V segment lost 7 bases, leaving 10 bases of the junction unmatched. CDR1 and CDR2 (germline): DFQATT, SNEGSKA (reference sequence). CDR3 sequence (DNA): TGCAGTGTTTCCGTTGGGGGGGGGTACAATGAGCAGTTCTTC. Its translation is CSVSVGGGYNEQFF.